These 30 T cell receptor beta chains came from one sample sequenced in a study of Graves' ophthalmopathy and Graves' hyperthyroidism. RNA transcripts were the template, and TCR beta CDR3 regions were amplified from them. After a first-round RT-PCR with HTBI primers, a second-round multiplex PCR was run. TCRdb re-analysed the multiplex PCR reads in MiXCR, keeping a single row per CDR3 protein. The sample holds around 1,000,000 distinct CDR3 sequences, about 40% seen once. The sample comprised peripheral blood or thyroid tissue (not recorded which). The origin of the receptors is an adult man with Graves' hyperthyroidism.

For the CDR3, the DNA is TGCGCCAGCAGCCAAGATTCGGACGGATCCTATAATTCACCCCTCCACTTT. Encoded protein: CASSQDSDGSYNSPLHF. This chain links TRBV4-1 with TRBJ1-6; D remains unclear. The V end was cut by 0 bases, the J end by 1 base, with 10 bases between. In germline, CDR1 is MGHRA, CDR2 YSYEKL. CDR3 length: 17 amino acids.

The table lists this clonotype with a few counts. The gene calls are TRBV6-9 and TRBJ1-5; D is unclear. Germline V gene data show CDR1 as MNHGY and CDR2 as SVAAGI. V was shortened by 8 bases and J by 6 bases, with 17 bases between the two germline ends. This CDR3 is built from 14 residues. CDR3 sequence (DNA): TGTGCCAGCGGTTCACAGTTAAGATCTCAGCCCCAGCATTTT. The encoded protein is CASGSQLRSQPQHF.

This clonotype was observed many times. This rearrangement joins TRBV9 to TRBJ2-5, with TRBD2 matching 12 bases. Germline assignment: CDR1 SGDLS and CDR2 YYNGEE. This CDR3 comprises 14 residues. J was trimmed by 5 bases and V by 3 bases; bases with no gene match: 2. CDR3: CASSETSGGETQYF. In DNA form, the CDR3 reads TGTGCCAGCAGCGAAACTAGCGGGGGGGAGACCCAGTACTTC. Supplemented by reference TRBV9 and TRBJ2-5, the full variable domain reads DSGVTQTPKHLITATGQRVTLRCSPRSGDLSVYWYQQSLDQGLQFLIQYYNGEERAKGNILERFSAQQFPDLHSELNLSSLELGDSALYFCASSETSGGETQYFGPGTRLLVL.

This clonotype was counted between two and nine times. V gene TRBV10-3 combines with J gene TRBJ2-7; maybe TRBD2 (5 bases). The CDR3 covers 14 residues. The V end lost 10 bases, the J end lost 4 bases, and 20 bases lay between the germline ends. The germline gives CDR1 ENHRY, CDR2 SYGVKD. CDR3: CASSLALSGYEQYF. The CDR3, as DNA: TGTGCCAGCAGCCTAGCCCTCTCCGGGTACGAGCAGTACTTC.

The genes are TRBV7-2 and TRBJ2-3; D not resolved. The CDR3 consists of 12 residues. The V end was cut by 6 bases, the J end by 6 bases, with 10 bases between. CDR1 is SGHTA and CDR2 is FQGNSA in the germline V gene. The CDR3 region has the DNA TGTGCCAGCAGTCCTGGCCGGGATACGCAGTATTTT. It yields the protein CASSPGRDTQYF.

This clonotype has just a few counts. The chain is built from TRBV4-3 and TRBJ2-6; D not resolved. The germline CDR1 and CDR2 sequences are LGHNA and YSLEER. The CDR3 has 14 amino acids. Trimming pared 6 bases from V and 3 bases from J, leaving 9 bases between. The CDR3 DNA follows: TGCGCCAGCAGTCCCGCTTTTGGGGCCAACGTCCTGACTTTC. Protein: CASSPAFGANVLTF.

The chain links TRBV29-1 to TRBJ2-2; D remains unclear. This CDR3 spans 13 amino acids. The V and J ends lost 6 bases and 11 bases respectively, with 19 bases between them. CDR1 SQVTM and CDR2 ANQGSEA come from the germline V gene. The CDR3 sequence: CSVTTGSRVELFF. The CDR3 region has the DNA TGCAGCGTGACGACCGGCAGTAGGGTCGAGCTGTTTTTT.

The chain is built from TRBV11-2 and TRBJ1-1; tentative D call: TRBD1 (5 bases). The CDR3 sequence is 14 residues long. Trimming pared 11 bases from V and 7 bases from J, leaving 23 bases between. Germline V lookup: CDR1 SGHAT, CDR2 FQNNGV. The CDR3 DNA follows: TGTGCCCCCCGGGCCCCGGGGGGAGTGGATGAAGCTTTCTTT. As protein: CAPRAPGGVDEAFF. The entire variable domain, with the rest obtained from reference TRBV11-2 and TRBJ1-1, is as follows: EAGVAQSPRYKIIEKRQSVAFWCNPISGHATLYWYQQILGQGPKLLIQFQNNGVVDDSQLPKDRFSAERLKGVDSTLKIQPAKLEDSAVYLCAPRAPGGVDEAFFGQGTRLTVV.

To note about this clonotype: A much larger clone is a single base away; this may be a read error. V and J are TRBV15 and TRBJ2-7; either TRBD1 or TRBD2 may fit D (5 bases each). Germline values: CDR1 LNHNV, CDR2 YYDKDF (reference sequence). Trimming stripped 2 bases from V and 5 bases from J, with 19 bases between. The CDR3 spans 16 residues. The CDR3 is CATSRQLGGSAHEQYF. The CDR3 DNA is TGTGCCACCAGCAGACAACTTGGGGGTTCAGCCCACGAGCAGTACTTC. The whole variable domain, filled in from reference TRBV15 and TRBJ2-7, reads DAMVIQNPRYQVTQFGKPVTLSCSQTLNHNVMYWYQQKSSQAPKLLFHYYDKDFNNEADTPDNFQSRRPNTSFCFLDIRSPGLGDTAMYLCATSRQLGGSAHEQYFGPGTRLTVT.

The V call is TRBV27, the J call TRBJ1-6, with 10 positions matching TRBD1. Germline assignment: CDR1 MNHEY and CDR2 SMNVEV (reference sequence). The CDR3 is 15 amino acids. Unmatched junction bases numbered 5, after V lost 4 bases and J lost 8 bases. The CDR3 here is CASSSRQGAYSPLHF. CDR3 coding DNA: TGTGCCAGCAGTTCACGACAGGGGGCGTATTCACCCCTCCACTTT.

Notes on this clonotype: A much more abundant neighbour one base away suggests this may be a read error. The rearrangement uses TRBV10-3 and TRBJ2-7; maybe TRBD1 (7 bases). CDR3 length: 15 residues. The germline CDR1 and CDR2 sequences are ENHRY and SYGVKD. The chain's CDR3 is CAVRGSFGRGNEQYF. CDR3 coding DNA: TGTGCCGTCAGGGGGAGCTTCGGGCGGGGTAACGAGCAGTACTTC.

The chain is built from TRBV6-6 and TRBJ1-4; tentative D call: TRBD1 (5 bases). Per germline, CDR1 MNHNY and CDR2 SVGAGI (reference sequence). V lost 0 bases and J 3 bases, leaving 20 bases between the germline ends. This CDR3 has 19 residues. This CDR3 is CASSYSPGGVGPSNEKLFF. The CDR3 bases are TGTGCCAGCAGTTACTCGCCTGGCGGTGTGGGACCCTCTAATGAAAAACTGTTTTTT.

This clonotype was seen only a few times. The V and J genes are TRBV9 and TRBJ1-5; unclear D gene. Germline lookup yields CDR1 SGDLS and CDR2 YYNGEE. Between the trimmed V and J ends, which lost 3 bases and 4 bases, there was a span of 8 bases. The CDR3 has 13 amino acids. As DNA, the CDR3 is TGTGCCAGCAGCGCGCAGGAAAATCAGCCCCAGCATTTT. Its translation: CASSAQENQPQHF.

This clonotype was seen at least ten times. The genes are TRBV29-1 and TRBJ2-5; 8 bases align to TRBD1. CDR3 length: 13 residues. In germline, CDR1 is SQVTM, CDR2 ANQGSEA. V lost 6 bases and J lost 3; bases outside the gene matches: 6. The CDR3 nucleotides read TGCAGCGTCCGAACAGGGGGAGAAGAGACCCAGTACTTC. Translation gives CSVRTGGEETQYF.

This clonotype has more than one count but fewer than ten. The chain has TRBV29-1 and TRBJ1-1; D unclear. CDR1 and CDR2 (germline): SQVTM, ANQGSEA. The V gene lost 7 bases and the J gene lost 4 bases, with 10 bases spanning the gap. The CDR3 loop spans 11 amino acids. CDR3 DNA: TGCAGCGGGCGGGTTGGCACTGAAGCTTTCTTT. It encodes CSGRVGTEAFF.

There are a few counts of this clonotype. This chain connects TRBV9 to TRBJ2-7, with 8 bases lining up with TRBD1. The CDR3 loop spans 14 amino acids. Germline assignment: CDR1 SGDLS and CDR2 YYNGEE. J gave up 3 bases and V 7 bases, and 9 bases lay outside the gene matches. The CDR3 region has the DNA TGTGCCAGCCAAAAAAGCACAGGGGGCTACGAGCAGTACTTC. The encoded protein is CASQKSTGGYEQYF.

This clonotype has a count of ten or more. The V and J genes are TRBV7-2 and TRBJ2-2, with D possibly being TRBD2 (6 bases). The V end lost 8 bases, the J end lost 7 bases, and 23 bases lay between the germline ends. The CDR3 is 16 residues long. CDR1 is SGHTA, CDR2 FQGNSA, per germline. As DNA, the CDR3 is TGTGCCAGCTTAGGAGGAGGGGCGTTTGGACACGGGGAGCTGTTTTTT. This encodes CASLGGGAFGHGELFF.

This clonotype was counted many times. The V and J genes are TRBV4-3 and TRBJ1-2, with a tentative D call TRBD1 (5 bases). The CDR3 consists of 16 residues. Between the trimmed V and J ends, which lost 0 bases and 2 bases, there was a span of 13 bases. CDR1 is LGHNA and CDR2 is YSLEER in the germline V gene. Here the CDR3 DNA reads TGCGCCAGCAGCCAAGACACGGGACTATTGAACTATGGCTACACCTTC. Its translation: CASSQDTGLLNYGYTF.

This chain links TRBV6-6 with TRBJ1-3; no firm D call. V was shortened by 4 bases and J by 1 base, with 8 bases between the two germline ends. The CDR3 runs 14 residues. Germline CDR1 and CDR2: MNHNY and SVGAGI (reference sequence). The DNA of the CDR3 is TGTGCCAGCAGTTGGACCTGGTCTGGAAACACCATATATTTT. This encodes CASSWTWSGNTIYF.

The chain links TRBV9 to TRBJ2-5, with 7 bases matching TRBD1. The CDR3 contains 15 residues. After removal of 0 bases from V and 5 bases from J, the junction contained 7 bases not matched to a gene. Germline V gives CDR1 SGDLS, CDR2 YYNGEE. The DNA for the CDR3 is TGTGCCAGCAGCGTAGAGGGGGCTACGATGGAGACCCAGTACTTC. Its protein is CASSVEGATMETQYF.

This clonotype was counted at least ten times. The V gene is TRBV10-3, the J gene TRBJ2-2; D might be TRBD1 (6 bases). V was clipped by 3 bases and J by 4 bases, with 15 bases between them. Germline V gene sequence: CDR1 ENHRY, CDR2 SYGVKD. The CDR3 spans 16 residues. CDR3 bases: TGTGCCATCAGTGATGAGGCAGGGGCCGTCACCGGGGAGCTGTTTTTT. This sequence encodes CAISDEAGAVTGELFF.

The chain has TRBV11-2 and TRBJ2-7, with D perhaps given as TRBD1 or TRBD2 (6 bases each). Per the germline V gene, CDR1 is SGHAT and CDR2 is FQNNGV. The CDR3 has 15 residues. V lost 7 bases and J lost 0, with 16 bases in between. DNA for the CDR3: TGTGCCAGCACCCCCACCGGGGGCCGCTCCTACGAGCAGTACTTC. Translating it yields CASTPTGGRSYEQYF.

The CDR3 sequence: CASSFGGGYINYGYTF. CDR3 DNA: TGTGCCAGCAGCTTCGGAGGGGGGTACATTAACTATGGCTACACCTTC. The rearrangement links TRBV5-4 to TRBJ1-2; weak D call: TRBD1 (6 bases). V was clipped by 2 bases and J by 1 base, with 15 bases between them. Germline V gives CDR1 SGHNT, CDR2 YYREEE (reference sequence). The CDR3 consists of 16 residues.

The chain links TRBV10-3 to TRBJ2-7; 9 bases align to TRBD1. The CDR3 spans 11 residues. In germline, CDR1 is ENHRY, CDR2 SYGVKD. The V segment lost 9 bases and the J segment 6 bases; nucleotides outside the gene matches: 3. CDR3 coding DNA: TGTGCCATGGGGACAGGGTTCGAGCAGTACTTC. Residues: CAMGTGFEQYF.

This clonotype was seen a few times. The CDR3 does not close with the conserved phenylalanine or tryptophan, likely indicating a read error. The DNA is left out, because the CDR3 cannot be placed on it with certainty; the CDR3 is given as TCRdb lists it. The chain uses TRBV20-1 and TRBJ1-6. Germline CDR1 reads DFQATT; CDR2 reads SNEGSKA (reference sequence). The CDR3 is 14 residues long, ends included. The CDR3 region is CSAADGDYNSPLQS.

This clonotype was seen repeatedly, ten times or more. The chain couples TRBV20-1 to TRBJ2-5; D not resolved. Per the germline V gene, CDR1 is DFQATT and CDR2 is SNEGSKA (reference sequence). This CDR3 region has 11 residues. The V gene lost 7 bases and the J gene lost 4 bases, with 10 bases spanning the gap. The CDR3 nucleotides read TGCAGTGGACGTACCGGAGAGACCCAGTACTTC. Translation gives CSGRTGETQYF.

The CDR3 DNA is TGTGCCAGCAGCTTAGCGCTGGGAGGGCGTGATGCCTACGAGCAGTACTTC. Encoded protein: CASSLALGGRDAYEQYF. J is TRBJ2-7 and V is TRBV11-2, with TRBD2 matching over 7 bases. CDR1 is SGHAT, CDR2 FQNNGV, per germline. CDR3 length: 17 residues. Trimming at V came to 1 base and at J to 2 bases, leaving 11 bases not matched to a gene. The full variable domain, in which reference TRBV11-2 and TRBJ2-7 provide the parts outside the CDR3, is EAGVAQSPRYKIIEKRQSVAFWCNPISGHATLYWYQQILGQGPKLLIQFQNNGVVDDSQLPKDRFSAERLKGVDSTLKIQPAKLEDSAVYLCASSLALGGRDAYEQYFGPGTRLTVT.

On this clonotype itself: This may come from a read error, since a much larger clone is one base off. CDR3 sequence (DNA): TGTGCCGGCAGCTCCACGGGGGGCCGGGAAGAGCAGTACTTC. Residues: CAGSSTGGREEQYF. The chain has TRBV7-9 and TRBJ2-7; D is perhaps TRBD2 (7 bases). The V gene's germline CDR1 is SEHNR and CDR2 FQNEAQ (reference sequence). This CDR3 spans 14 amino acids.

V usage is TRBV9 and J usage is TRBJ1-1; D gene unclear. CDR3 length: 13 amino acids. Germline assignment: CDR1 SGDLS and CDR2 YYNGEE. V lost 2 bases, J lost 1 base, and 6 bases lay in between. DNA for the CDR3: TGTGCCAGCAGCGTCCCCGAGAACACTGAAGCTTTCTTT. Translated: CASSVPENTEAFF.

CDR3 DNA: TGTGCCAGTAGTCAGAAGTCTTCGGCTAACTATGGCTACACCTTC. Its protein is CASSQKSSANYGYTF. The chain recombines TRBV19 with TRBJ1-2; D unresolved. V lost 5 bases and J 0 bases, leaving 13 bases between the germline ends. From germline, CDR1 is LNHDA and CDR2 SQIVND (reference sequence). This CDR3 spans 15 amino acids.